Listed below are T cell receptor beta chains from one sample, sequenced in a study of T cell changes during pregnancy in multiple sclerosis. Only in-frame clones appear in the TCRdb table, and some are missing; sequencing was by immunoSEQ multiplex PCR. The sample comprises tens of thousands of clones, approximately 92% of which are singletons, and approximately 0.99% rests with the top ten. The material sequenced was peripheral blood, taken in the first trimester of pregnancy. The receptors here all came from a female donor with multiple sclerosis, enrolled in a pregnancy study. Both conserved end residues are part of each CDR3. A D gene is named only where the DNA matches it firmly. For some rows the clone size is stated as once, few or many, or as a class when expanded; others skip it.

clone size,D gene,J gene,V gene,CDR3 protein,CDR3 DNA
.,.,TRBJ2-4,TRBV18,CASSLAGENIQYF,TGTGCCAGCTCATTGGCAGGGGAAAACATTCAGTACTTC
.,TRBD1,TRBJ2-7,TRBV7-2,CASSLSGTANSYEQYF,TGTGCCAGCAGCTTATCCGGGACAGCCAATTCCTACGAGCAGTACTTC
.,.,TRBJ2-3,TRBV18,CASSISLFTDTQYF,TGTGCCAGCTCTATTAGCCTATTCACAGATACGCAGTATTTT
.,TRBD1,TRBJ1-4,TRBV28,CASSPDRGGEKLFF,TGTGCCAGCAGCCCCGACAGGGGTGGTGAAAAACTGTTTTTT
.,TRBD2,TRBJ2-3,TRBV19,CASSIGLAGPTDTQYF,TGTGCCAGTAGTATAGGACTAGCGGGGCCCACAGATACGCAGTATTTT
.,TRBD1,TRBJ1-4,TRBV19,CASSIDWTGGRSKLFF,TGTGCCAGTAGTATAGACTGGACAGGGGGCCGATCAAAACTGTTTTTT
.,TRBD2,TRBJ2-1,TRBV9,CASSVESAGGLSDEQFF,TGTGCCAGCAGCGTAGAAAGTGCGGGAGGGCTCTCGGATGAGCAGTTCTTC
.,.,TRBJ1-1,TRBV6-1,CASPTTGTEAFF,TGTGCCAGTCCCACCACAGGGACTGAAGCTTTCTTT
.,TRBD1,TRBJ2-2,TRBV7-2,CASSRLPGQGTANTGELFF,TGTGCCAGCAGCCGCTTACCGGGACAGGGGACCGCGAACACCGGGGAGCTGTTTTTT
few,.,TRBJ1-5,TRBV6-1,CASSVWGGNQPQHF,TGTGCCAGCAGTGTCTGGGGGGGAAATCAGCCCCAGCATTTT
.,.,TRBJ2-7,TRBV6-1,CASSEGRFLVYEQYF,TGTGCCAGCAGTGAAGGACGGTTCCTAGTCTACGAGCAGTACTTC
.,TRBD1,TRBJ1-4,TRBV19,CASRDRGKANEKLFF,TGTGCCAGTCGGGACAGGGGGAAAGCTAATGAAAAACTGTTTTTT
few,.,TRBJ1-6,TRBV4-1,CASSQTQGTRGNSPLHF,TGCGCCAGCAGCCAAACTCAGGGGACCAGGGGCAATTCACCCCTCCACTTT
.,TRBD1,TRBJ1-5,TRBV4-1,CASSQEGAGQGARQPQHF,TGCGCCAGCAGCCAAGAGGGGGCAGGACAGGGCGCTCGTCAGCCCCAGCATTTT
.,.,TRBJ2-1,TRBV4-1,CASSQIADSYNEQFF,TGCGCCAGCAGCCAAATAGCGGATTCCTACAATGAGCAGTTCTTC
.,.,TRBJ2-3,TRBV28,CATAKGDTITDTQYF,TGTGCCACCGCAAAGGGGGACACTATCACAGATACGCAGTATTTT
.,TRBD1,TRBJ2-7,TRBV6-4,CASSDSPPGQGDYYEQYF,TGTGCCAGCAGTGACTCGCCCCCCGGACAGGGCGATTACTACGAGCAGTACTTC
.,TRBD2,TRBJ2-1,TRBV5-1,CASSWGLAEGNEQFF,TGCGCCAGCAGCTGGGGACTAGCGGAAGGCAATGAGCAGTTCTTC
.,TRBD1,TRBJ1-1,TRBV29-1,CSARTGNTEAFF,TGCAGCGCTCGGACAGGGAACACTGAAGCTTTCTTT
.,.,TRBJ1-3,TRBV18,CASSQLPGMRGNTIYF,TGTGCCAGCTCACAACTACCAGGGATGCGTGGAAACACCATATATTTT
once,.,TRBJ1-3,TRBV29-1,CSVERGTGNTIYF,TGCAGCGTTGAACGAGGGACTGGAAACACCATATATTTT
once,.,TRBJ1-2,TRBV6-1,CASSEAVFFNYGYTF,TGTGCCAGCAGTGAAGCCGTCTTTTTTAACTATGGCTACACCTTC
.,TRBD2,TRBJ2-1,TRBV9,CASSLTGTSGGNEQFF,TGTGCCAGCAGCTTGACCGGGACTAGCGGGGGCAATGAGCAGTTCTTC
.,.,TRBJ2-7,TRBV11-2,CASSSRGPGSSEQYF,TGTGCCAGCAGCTCAAGGGGCCCCGGGTCCTCTGAGCAGTACTTC
.,.,TRBJ2-7,TRBV29-1,CSVEGGLGFHEQYF,TGCAGCGTTGAAGGGGGGCTTGGATTCCACGAGCAGTACTTC
.,TRBD1,TRBJ1-1,TRBV7-8,CASSLGGGRTEAFF,TGTGCCAGCAGCTTAGGAGGGGGCCGGACTGAAGCTTTCTTT
.,TRBD1,TRBJ2-3,TRBV7-2,CASSLGRTGPTDTQYF,TGTGCCAGCAGCTTAGGTCGGACAGGGCCCACAGATACGCAGTATTTT
.,.,TRBJ2-1,TRBV2,CASSAGRGSYNEQFF,TGTGCCAGCAGTGCTGGACGGGGCTCCTACAATGAGCAGTTCTTC
.,.,TRBJ2-2,TRBV30,CAWSGNRPTGELFF,TGTGCCTGGAGTGGTAACAGGCCCACCGGGGAGCTGTTTTTT
few,TRBD2,TRBJ2-7,TRBV19,CASQLAPTYEQYF,TGTGCCAGTCAACTAGCGCCTACCTACGAGCAGTACTTC
.,TRBD1,TRBJ1-1,TRBV2,CASAGQGRDEAFF,TGTGCCAGTGCCGGACAGGGAAGGGATGAAGCTTTCTTT
.,.,TRBJ2-3,TRBV11-3,CASSFTGSGTDTQYF,TGTGCCAGCAGCTTTACCGGGAGTGGCACAGATACGCAGTATTTT
.,.,TRBJ2-7,TRBV28,CASNLRGYEQYF,TGTGCCAGCAACCTCAGGGGCTACGAGCAGTACTTC
.,TRBD1,TRBJ2-6,TRBV7-9,CASSRSGGSGANVLTF,TGTGCCAGCAGTCGCTCAGGGGGCTCTGGGGCCAACGTCCTGACTTTC